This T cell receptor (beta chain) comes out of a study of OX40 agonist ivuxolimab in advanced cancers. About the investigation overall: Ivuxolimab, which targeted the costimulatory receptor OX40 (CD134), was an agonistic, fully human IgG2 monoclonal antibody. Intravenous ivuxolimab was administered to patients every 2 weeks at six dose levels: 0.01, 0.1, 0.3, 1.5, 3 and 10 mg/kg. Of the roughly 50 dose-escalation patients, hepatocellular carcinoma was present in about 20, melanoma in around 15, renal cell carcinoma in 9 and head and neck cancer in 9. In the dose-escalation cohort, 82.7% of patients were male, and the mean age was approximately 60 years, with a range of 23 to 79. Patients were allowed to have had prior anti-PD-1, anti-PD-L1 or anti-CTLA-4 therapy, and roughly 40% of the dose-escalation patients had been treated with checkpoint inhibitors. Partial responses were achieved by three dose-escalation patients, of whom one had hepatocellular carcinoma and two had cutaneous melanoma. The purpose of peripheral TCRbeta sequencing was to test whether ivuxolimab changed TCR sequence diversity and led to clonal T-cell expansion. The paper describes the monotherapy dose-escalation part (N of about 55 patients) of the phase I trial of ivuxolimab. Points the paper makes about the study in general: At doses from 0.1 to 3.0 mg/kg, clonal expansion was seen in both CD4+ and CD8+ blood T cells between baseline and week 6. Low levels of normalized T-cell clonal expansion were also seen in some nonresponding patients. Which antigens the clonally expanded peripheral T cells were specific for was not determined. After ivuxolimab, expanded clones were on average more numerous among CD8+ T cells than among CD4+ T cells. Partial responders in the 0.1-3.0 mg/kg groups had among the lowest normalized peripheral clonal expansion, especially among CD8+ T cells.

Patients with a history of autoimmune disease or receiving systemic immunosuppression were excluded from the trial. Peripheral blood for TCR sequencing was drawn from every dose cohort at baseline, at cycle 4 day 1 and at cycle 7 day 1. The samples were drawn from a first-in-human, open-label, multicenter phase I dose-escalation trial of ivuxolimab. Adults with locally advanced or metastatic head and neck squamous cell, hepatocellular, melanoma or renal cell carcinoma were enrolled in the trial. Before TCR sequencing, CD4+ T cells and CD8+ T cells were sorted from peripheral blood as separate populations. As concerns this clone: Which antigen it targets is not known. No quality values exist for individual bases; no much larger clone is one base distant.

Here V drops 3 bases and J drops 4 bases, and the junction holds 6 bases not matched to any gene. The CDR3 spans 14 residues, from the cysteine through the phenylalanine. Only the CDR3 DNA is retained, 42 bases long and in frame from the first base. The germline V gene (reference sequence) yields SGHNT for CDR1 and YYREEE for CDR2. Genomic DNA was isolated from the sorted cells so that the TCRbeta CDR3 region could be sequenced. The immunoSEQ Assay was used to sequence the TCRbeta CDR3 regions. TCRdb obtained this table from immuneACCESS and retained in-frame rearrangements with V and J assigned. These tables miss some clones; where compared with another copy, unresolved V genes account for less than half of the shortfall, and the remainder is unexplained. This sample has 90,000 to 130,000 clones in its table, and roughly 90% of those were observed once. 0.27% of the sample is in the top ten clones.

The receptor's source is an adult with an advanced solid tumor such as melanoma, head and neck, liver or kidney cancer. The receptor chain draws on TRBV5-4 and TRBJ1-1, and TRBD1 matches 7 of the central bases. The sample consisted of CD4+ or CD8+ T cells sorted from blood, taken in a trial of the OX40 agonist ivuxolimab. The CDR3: CASSSQTGTTEAFF. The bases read TGTGCCAGCAGCTCACAGACAGGGACCACTGAAGCTTTCTTT. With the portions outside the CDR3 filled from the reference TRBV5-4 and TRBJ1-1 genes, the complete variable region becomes ETGVTQSPTHLIKTRGQQVTLRCSSQSGHNTVSWYQQALGQGPQFIFQYYREEENGRGNFPPRFSGLQFPNYSSELNVNALELDDSALYLCASSSQTGTTEAFFGQGTRLTVV.